This section outlines one T cell receptor (beta chain) sequence together with its context. The antigen remains undetermined. The CDR3 runs to 19 residues. The V end lost 1 base, the J end lost 0 bases, and 22 bases lay between the germline ends. CDR1 is MGHDK, CDR2 SYGVNS, per germline. The source of the sample is a study of T cells in Graves' hyperthyroidism and ophthalmopathy. The TCR beta CDR3 regions underwent amplification using RNA transcripts as the source. TCR CDR3 regions were first amplified by RT-PCR with HTBI primers. TCRdb re-analysed the multiplex PCR reads in MiXCR, keeping a single row per CDR3 protein. In the table there are 500,000 to 650,000 distinct CDR3 sequences, around 15% of which are singletons. Study-level findings and limits: The model's output predicted ophthalmopathy at a median of around 6.9 months prior to onset.

This chain uses TRBV25-1 with TRBJ2-7; a possible D gene is TRBD1 (7 bases). What was sequenced was blood. The receptor was derived from a woman in her forties or fifties with Graves' ophthalmopathy. CDR3 in DNA: TGTGCCAGCAGTGAATTGGAGGGGGACAGCACAGTGCACTCCTACGAGCAGTACTTC. Translating gives CASSELEGDSTVHSYEQYF.